This is a list of T cell receptor beta chains from one sample in a study of cytomegalovirus exposure and HLA in healthy donors. Profiled with immunoSEQ multiplex PCR; TCRdb holds only in-frame clones, not every one. Counted here are around 130,000 clones, about four fifths occurring once; the ten biggest clones make up under 3.5%. Sequencing was carried out using PBMCs. These receptors were collected from a man between 25 and 39 years old in good health and CMV-seronegative. Both conserved end residues are part of each CDR3. The D gene is left open where the match is weak. Not all rows give a size; the values are once, few, many and, for expanded clones, a class.

clone size,J gene,D gene,V gene,CDR3 protein,CDR3 DNA
NA,TRBJ2-7,TRBD2,TRBV7-9,CASSWDRAGGNYEQYF,TGTGCCAGCAGCTGGGACCGAGCGGGGGGGAACTACGAGCAGTACTTC
NA,TRBJ2-7,NA,TRBV6-1,CASSLDLLREQYF,TGTGCCAGCAGCCTGGACTTACTACGAGAGCAGTACTTC
NA,TRBJ2-7,TRBD1,TRBV6-5,CASSSGQGSSYEQYF,TGTGCCAGCAGTTCAGGACAGGGAAGCTCCTACGAGCAGTACTTC
once,TRBJ1-5,NA,TRBV9,CASSLSGQSNQPQHF,TGTGCCAGCAGCCTCAGCGGACAGTCGAATCAGCCCCAGCATTTT
NA,TRBJ1-6,TRBD1,TRBV30,CAWSVGWTGGNSPLHF,TGTGCCTGGAGTGTAGGGTGGACAGGGGGCAATTCACCCCTCCACTTT
NA,TRBJ2-1,TRBD2,TRBV7-9,CASSLGLAGGDEQFF,TGTGCCAGCAGCTTAGGGCTAGCGGGAGGCGATGAGCAGTTCTTC
NA,TRBJ1-3,NA,TRBV4-3,CASSQGAGNQGNTIYF,TGCGCCAGCAGCCAAGGAGCAGGGAACCAAGGAAACACCATATATTTT
few,TRBJ1-5,TRBD1,TRBV2,CASAVTGGNQPQHF,TGTGCCAGCGCTGTGACAGGGGGCAATCAGCCCCAGCATTTT
NA,TRBJ1-3,NA,TRBV27,CASSPYRGNTIYF,TGTGCCAGCAGTCCCTACAGGGGAAACACCATATATTTT
NA,TRBJ1-1,NA,TRBV4-3,CASSRGVVNTEAFF,TGCGCCAGCAGCCGGGGGGTTGTGAACACTGAAGCTTTCTTT
NA,TRBJ1-2,NA,TRBV2,CASSEALPNYGYTF,TGTGCCAGCAGTGAAGCACTTCCTAACTATGGCTACACCTTC
NA,TRBJ2-1,TRBD1,TRBV5-1,CASSLALGTGSNEQFF,TGCGCCAGCAGCTTGGCCTTGGGGACAGGGTCCAATGAGCAGTTCTTC
NA,TRBJ2-2,TRBD2,TRBV13,CASSLRGGAFGELFF,TGTGCCAGCAGCTTACGCGGGGGGGCCTTCGGGGAGCTGTTTTTT
few,TRBJ1-2,NA,TRBV9,CASSVTKTGANYGYTF,TGTGCCAGCAGCGTTACTAAGACAGGAGCTAACTATGGCTACACCTTC
NA,TRBJ1-2,NA,TRBV28,CASSLEELHGYTF,TGTGCCAGCAGTTTAGAGGAACTTCATGGCTACACCTTC
NA,TRBJ2-7,NA,TRBV27,CASSLSLQFYEQYF,TGTGCCAGCAGTTTATCGTTACAGTTCTACGAGCAGTACTTC
few,TRBJ1-1,NA,TRBV5-1,CASSDRTALTEAFF,TGCGCCAGCAGCGACCGGACAGCACTAACTGAAGCTTTCTTT
NA,TRBJ1-3,NA,TRBV5-8,CASSAGDMAGNTIYF,TGTGCCAGCAGCGCCGGGGACATGGCTGGAAACACCATATATTTT
NA,TRBJ2-7,NA,TRBV21-1,CAISSAMVAGFYEQYF,TGTGCCATCAGCTCCGCCATGGTAGCGGGATTCTACGAGCAGTACTTC
NA,TRBJ2-5,NA,TRBV7-2,CASSLTYSLQETQYF,TGTGCCAGCAGCCTTACTTACTCCCTCCAAGAGACCCAGTACTTC
NA,TRBJ1-2,TRBD1,TRBV7-8,CASSLFVQGDPDF,TGTGCCAGCAGCTTATTCGTACAGGGGGATCCAGACTTC
NA,TRBJ2-3,NA,TRBV6-1,CASRASVTDTQYF,TGTGCCAGCAGGGCTAGCGTCACAGATACGCAGTATTTT
NA,TRBJ2-1,NA,TRBV28,CASRNPRAQQFF,TGTGCCAGCAGGAACCCGAGGGCCCAGCAGTTCTTC
NA,TRBJ2-7,NA,TRBV21-1,CAGLTGTYEQYF,TGTGCCGGACTCACAGGGACCTACGAGCAGTACTTC
NA,TRBJ1-5,NA,TRBV5-5,CASSFRGDQPQHF,TGTGCCAGCAGCTTTAGAGGAGACCAGCCCCAGCATTTT
NA,TRBJ2-3,TRBD2,TRBV28,CASSLGFSGLAGATDTQYF,TGTGCCAGCAGTTTAGGCTTCTCCGGACTAGCGGGGGCCACAGATACGCAGTATTTT
few,TRBJ2-3,TRBD1,TRBV19,CASSPQGATDTQYF,TGTGCCAGTAGTCCACAGGGGGCCACAGATACGCAGTATTTT
NA,TRBJ2-1,TRBD2,TRBV6-4,CASTVTATSGRAGGEQFF,TGTGCCAGCACCGTGACAGCAACTAGCGGGAGGGCCGGGGGTGAGCAGTTCTTC
NA,TRBJ1-6,TRBD1,TRBV14,CASSQELDRGLGPLHF,TGTGCCAGCAGCCAAGAACTGGACAGGGGATTGGGACCCCTCCACTTT
NA,TRBJ2-3,TRBD2,TRBV19,CASSIEGTSGGTDTQYF,TGTGCCAGTAGTATAGAGGGGACTAGCGGTGGCACAGATACGCAGTATTTT
few,TRBJ2-2,NA,TRBV10-3,CAIGTNTGELFF,TGTGCCATTGGCACGAACACCGGGGAGCTGTTTTTT
NA,TRBJ2-7,TRBD1,TRBV4-3,CASSQYRRQGAYEQYF,TGCGCCAGCAGCCAATATCGGAGACAGGGGGCGTACGAGCAGTACTTC
few,TRBJ1-1,TRBD1,TRBV7-3,CASSSAETGAGTEAFF,TGTGCCAGCAGCTCCGCTGAGACAGGGGCGGGCACTGAAGCTTTCTTT
NA,TRBJ1-3,TRBD1,TRBV7-8,CASSSRTGKSSGNTIYF,TGTGCCAGCAGCTCGCGGACAGGGAAGTCCTCTGGAAACACCATATATTTT
NA,TRBJ2-7,TRBD1,TRBV28,CASPGQGMSYEQYF,TGTGCCAGCCCGGGACAGGGAATGTCCTACGAGCAGTACTTC
NA,TRBJ2-7,TRBD2,TRBV9,CASSAGLAGYEQYF,TGTGCCAGCAGCGCTGGACTAGCCGGTTACGAGCAGTACTTC
NA,TRBJ2-7,NA,TRBV2,CASSDDRYPAEQYF,TGTGCCAGCAGTGACGACAGATACCCTGCCGAGCAGTACTTC
NA,TRBJ2-5,NA,TRBV18,CASSPQGDSGETQYF,TGTGCCAGCTCACCTCAGGGTGATTCGGGAGAGACCCAGTACTTC
NA,TRBJ1-5,NA,TRBV27,CASRGISSDQPQHF,TGTGCCAGCAGAGGTATATCTAGCGATCAGCCCCAGCATTTT
NA,TRBJ2-1,TRBD2,TRBV30,CAGNLAGVNEQFF,TGTGCCGGGAATCTAGCGGGGGTAAATGAGCAGTTCTTC